Shown below are 26 T cell receptor beta chains from a single sample sequenced in a study of blood T cells in healthy people across ages. A second PCR of about 6 to 11 cycles used a sample-barcoded 5' primer and a J-beta primer mix. Each CDR3 protein is one row after TCRdb ran MiXCR on the 5' RACE reads. The sample yields fewer than 600,000 distinct CDR3 sequences, around 27% seen once. The data also belong to a second study, concerning T cells of mothers and their children.

The sequenced sample consisted of blood. The receptors originated from a boy aged 2 to 9 in good health.

This clonotype appeared a few times. The DNA for the CDR3 is TGTGCCAGCACCGGGATCGGGGAGCTGTTTTTT. Protein product: CASTGIGELFF. The chain uses TRBV7-9 and TRBJ2-2; D perhaps matches TRBD2 (5 bases). CDR1 and CDR2 (germline): SEHNR, FQNEAQ (reference sequence). The CDR3 length is 11 residues. With 7 bases removed from V and 7 bases from J, the gap between germline ends came to 7 bases.

The table lists this clonotype with a few counts. The chain joins TRBV3-1 to TRBJ2-1, with 13 bases lining up with TRBD2. With V trimmed by 4 bases and J by 10 bases, 10 bases remained unmatched. The CDR3 runs 16 residues. Germline CDR1 is LGHDT and CDR2 is YNNKEL (reference sequence). Here the CDR3 DNA reads TGTGCCAGCAGCCCCACCGGGACTAGCGGGGAGGGGGAGCAGTTCTTC. Its protein is CASSPTGTSGEGEQFF.

The chain is built from TRBV20-1 and TRBJ1-2, with D unresolved. V dropped 0 bases and J dropped 2 bases, with 4 bases sitting between them. CDR3 length equals 12 residues. From germline, CDR1 is DFQATT and CDR2 SNEGSKA (reference sequence). The CDR3 reads CSARDSNYGYTF. Written as DNA, the CDR3 is TGCAGTGCTAGAGACAGCAACTATGGCTACACCTTC.

The table lists this clonotype with a few counts. In DNA form, the CDR3 reads TGTGCCAGCTCGGGACAGATGAACACTGAAGCTTTCTTT. Translating gives CASSGQMNTEAFF. The chain joins TRBV6-1 to TRBJ1-1; 7 positions agree with TRBD1. This CDR3 spans 13 amino acids. The V segment lost 8 bases and the J segment 0 bases; nucleotides outside the gene matches: 3. From germline, CDR1 is MNHNS and CDR2 SASEGT.

This clonotype was found a few times. This chain joins TRBV20-1 and TRBJ2-5; TRBD2 agrees at 9 bases. Per germline, CDR1 DFQATT and CDR2 SNEGSKA (reference sequence). The length of the CDR3 is 13 residues. The CDR3 loop is CSALAGEEETQYF. The CDR3 DNA is TGCAGCGCATTAGCGGGGGAGGAAGAGACCCAGTACTTC.

This sequence joins TRBV29-1 and TRBJ2-7; a weak D match, TRBD1 (7 bases). V gave up 1 base and J gave up 2 bases, with 21 bases separating them. The CDR3 totals 17 residues. CDR1 is SQVTM, CDR2 ANQGSEA, per germline. CDR3 in amino acids: CSVEAAGRDSVPYEQYF. In nucleotides, the CDR3 is TGCAGCGTTGAAGCCGCGGGGCGGGACAGTGTTCCCTACGAGCAGTACTTC.

J is TRBJ1-4 and V is TRBV27; D is undetermined. Trimming took off 3 bases at V and 5 bases at J, with 10 bases between the two ends. Germline lookup yields CDR1 MNHEY and CDR2 SMNVEV (reference sequence). The CDR3 totals 14 residues. The CDR3 loop is CASSLGGFNEKLFF. CDR3 in DNA: TGTGCCAGCAGTTTGGGAGGGTTCAATGAAAAACTGTTTTTT.

This clonotype was detected only a few times. The gene calls are TRBV10-2 and TRBJ2-1, with D unclear. The DNA matches TRBJ2-5 better at its end, which makes the J call doubtful. CDR3 length: 17 amino acids. Germline V gene data show CDR1 as WSHSY and CDR2 as SAAADI. The chain's CDR3 is CASSESSALDGGETQYF. The CDR3 nucleotides read TGCGCCAGCAGTGAGTCGAGTGCCTTGGACGGTGGGGAGACCCAGTACTTC.

The CDR3 loop is CSVEETGPGGYTF. CDR3 bases: TGCAGCGTTGAGGAGACAGGGCCAGGGGGCTACACCTTC. This sequence joins TRBV29-1 and TRBJ1-2; 7 positions match TRBD1. Germline V gene data show CDR1 as SQVTM and CDR2 as ANQGSEA. This CDR3 has 13 residues. V trimming: 3 bases; J trimming: 8 bases; junction bases outside the gene matches: 9.

The chain uses TRBV27 and TRBJ2-5, with 7 positions matching TRBD1. Trimming cost V 1 base and J 5 bases; bases outside gene matches: 7. This CDR3 is 15 amino acids long. The germline gives CDR1 MNHEY, CDR2 SMNVEV (reference sequence). The CDR3 region has the DNA TGTGCCAGCAGTTTATACAGGGGCGATGCGGAGACCCAGTACTTC. Its protein product is CASSLYRGDAETQYF.

This clonotype was recorded a few times. V and J are TRBV6-6 and TRBJ2-7, with 12 nucleotides matching TRBD2. Germline CDR1 is MNHNY and CDR2 is SVGAGI (reference sequence). The CDR3 has 14 residues. J lost 6 bases, V lost 0 bases, and 0 bases had no gene match. The CDR3 sequence is CASSYSTSGSEQYF. The CDR3 region has the DNA TGTGCCAGCAGTTACTCGACTAGCGGGAGCGAGCAGTACTTC.

The J gene is TRBJ2-3, the V gene TRBV4-3; D is unresolved. The CDR3 is 14 amino acids. Trimming took off 1 base at V and 4 bases at J, with 9 bases between the two ends. Germline CDR1 and CDR2: LGHNA and YSLEER. This chain's CDR3 is CASSQGRVADTQYF. For the CDR3, the DNA is TGCGCCAGCAGCCAAGGGAGAGTAGCAGATACGCAGTATTTT.

This clonotype appeared a few times. The CDR3: CASSWTSGRLQETQYF. The DNA of the CDR3 is TGTGCCAGCAGCTGGACTAGCGGGCGTCTCCAAGAGACCCAGTACTTC. The V call is TRBV5-6, the J call TRBJ2-5, with 11 nucleotides matching TRBD2. CDR3 length: 16 residues. Germline loops: CDR1 SGHDT, CDR2 YYEEEE. Trimming cost V 3 bases and J 1 base; bases outside gene matches: 5.

The chain recombines TRBV3-1 with TRBJ1-1; perhaps TRBD1 as D (5 bases). This CDR3 contains 16 residues. V was trimmed by 1 base and J by 0 bases, leaving 12 bases between them. Germline V gives CDR1 LGHDT, CDR2 YNNKEL (reference sequence). CDR3 in DNA: TGTGCCAGCAGCCAAGTTCCCAGGGTCATGAACACTGAAGCTTTCTTT. It yields the protein CASSQVPRVMNTEAFF. The full variable domain, rest sourced from reference TRBV3-1 and TRBJ1-1, is DTAVSQTPKYLVTQMGNDKSIKCEQNLGHDTMYWYKQDSKKFLKIMFSYNNKELIINETVPNRFSPKSPDKAHLNLHINSLELGDSAVYFCASSQVPRVMNTEAFFGQGTRLTVV.

The V call is TRBV20-1, the J call TRBJ2-5, with a tentative D call TRBD2 (7 bases). V lost 1 base to trimming and J lost 5 bases, with 17 bases between them. The CDR3 spans 15 residues. The germline gives CDR1 DFQATT, CDR2 SNEGSKA (reference sequence). The chain's CDR3 is CSARVVGGPLETQYF. The CDR3 DNA reads TGCAGTGCTAGAGTAGTGGGGGGGCCTCTGGAGACCCAGTACTTC.

This clonotype came up a few times. In DNA form, the CDR3 reads TGCGCCAGCAGCCTACGGGGGGCCAGGAATGAGCAGTTCTTC. This translates into CASSLRGARNEQFF. This chain joins TRBV5-1 and TRBJ2-1, with a tentative D call TRBD2 (7 bases). The CDR3 covers 14 residues. The germline V and J ends were trimmed by 4 bases and 7 bases, with 15 bases remaining between them. Germline V gene sequence: CDR1 SGHRS, CDR2 YFSETQ.

This chain uses TRBV6-5 with TRBJ1-4; D unclear. The CDR3 loop spans 14 amino acids. V gave up 6 bases and J gave up 3 bases, with 11 bases separating them. Germline V gene lookup returns CDR1 MNHEY and CDR2 SVGAGI. CDR3 bases: TGTGCCAGCAGGCTCAGTTTCGCTAATGAAAAACTGTTTTTT. This translates into CASRLSFANEKLFF.

The table lists this clonotype with a few counts. The CDR3 protein is CASSFSVQSYGYTF. CDR3 in DNA: TGTGCCAGCAGTTTCAGTGTACAGTCCTATGGCTACACCTTC. The rearrangement uses TRBV12-3 or TRBV12-4 and TRBJ1-2; D is ambiguous. Trimming took 3 bases from V and 4 from J, leaving 12 bases between them. The CDR3 is made up of 14 amino acids.

The chain employs TRBV11-3 and TRBJ2-1, with 10 nucleotides matching TRBD2. Unmatched junction bases numbered 10, after V lost 5 bases and J lost 6 bases. This CDR3 has 16 amino acids. The germline V gene encodes CDR1 SGHNT and CDR2 YENEEA. The CDR3 loop is CASSPPSGGALNEQFF. For the CDR3, the DNA is TGTGCCAGCAGCCCCCCGAGCGGGGGGGCACTCAATGAGCAGTTCTTC.

This clonotype was observed a few times. The CDR3 spells CASSQVGINYGYTF. The DNA of the CDR3 is TGTGCCAGCAGCCAAGTTGGGATTAACTATGGCTACACCTTC. The V and J genes are TRBV14 and TRBJ1-2; D call uncertain. The V and J ends lost 1 base and 1 base respectively, with 7 bases between them. CDR3 length equals 14 residues. CDR1 is SGHDN, CDR2 FVKESK, per germline.

This clonotype was observed a few times. The genes are TRBV12-3 or TRBV12-4 and TRBJ1-1; D is perhaps TRBD1 (5 bases). The CDR3 contains 14 residues. V was cut by 8 bases and J by 0 bases, with 13 bases left in between. CDR3 protein: CASANEGMNTEAFF. The CDR3, as DNA: TGTGCCAGCGCAAATGAGGGGATGAACACTGAAGCTTTCTTT.

In its sample, this clonotype was seen a few times. The chain couples TRBV13 to TRBJ2-1; D not certain. V dropped 5 bases and J dropped 4 bases, with 24 bases sitting between them. The CDR3 loop spans 18 amino acids. Per germline, CDR1 PRHDT and CDR2 FYEKMQ (reference sequence). CDR3 bases: TGTGCCAGCAGCGAAAGGGTGCTGAGGCTAGACCCATACAATGAGCAGTTCTTC. This gives the protein CASSERVLRLDPYNEQFF.

This clonotype turned up a few times. The chain couples TRBV6-5 to TRBJ2-3, with a weak D call TRBD2 (6 bases). Per the germline V gene, CDR1 is MNHEY and CDR2 is SVGAGI. This CDR3 has 14 amino acids. The V end lost 5 bases, the J end lost 3 bases, and 12 bases lay between the germline ends. The CDR3 DNA reads TGTGCCAGCAGTCCGGACTACTGGACAGATACGCAGTATTTT. Protein sequence: CASSPDYWTDTQYF.

The chain is built from TRBV5-6 and TRBJ2-2; 9 bases match TRBD2. The CDR3 spans 16 residues. Germline trimming cut 2 bases from V and 6 bases from J; bases unmatched to any gene: 8. Germline V lookup: CDR1 SGHDT, CDR2 YYEEEE. The CDR3 bases are TGTGCCAGCAGCTTTCCGGGACTAGCTGTCGCCGGGGAGCTGTTTTTT. Encoded protein: CASSFPGLAVAGELFF.

In its sample, this clonotype was seen a few times. CDR3 residues: CASGRLAEGSYEQYF. The CDR3 DNA sequence: TGTGCTAGTGGTCGACTAGCGGAGGGCTCCTACGAGCAGTACTTC. The chain employs TRBV12-5 and TRBJ2-5, with 9 nucleotides matching TRBD2. The assigned J gene may be wrong: the sequence end matches TRBJ2-7 better. Germline V gene data show CDR1 as LGHNT and CDR2 as FRNRAP. The CDR3 loop spans 15 amino acids.

The V call is TRBV29-1, the J call TRBJ2-3; 7 bases map to TRBD1. V shed 7 bases, J shed 9 bases, and the junction held 4 bases outside the gene matches. Germline values: CDR1 SQVTM, CDR2 ANQGSEA. The CDR3 consists of 10 residues. CDR3 loop: CSGGQNTQYF. In nucleotides, the CDR3 is TGCAGCGGGGGACAGAACACGCAGTATTTT.